This T cell receptor (beta chain) originates from a study of cytomegalovirus exposure and HLA in healthy donors. Deletions cut 1 base from V and 0 bases from J, with 6 bases between. The length of the CDR3 is 15 residues. Germline CDR1 and CDR2: SGHVS and FNYEAQ. With 60 Vbeta and 13 Jbeta primers, the PCR was carried out. This table comes from immunoSEQ multiplex PCR, and its TCRdb copy is limited to in-frame clones, with some not included. The sample shows around 140,000 clones, approximately 8.9% of them seen only once. The chain recombines TRBV7-6 with TRBJ2-2, with unresolved D. The sequence was obtained from a woman aged 40-49 years in good health and CMV-seropositive. Material for sequencing was PBMCs. Here the CDR3 reads CASSLGQTNTGELFF. CDR3 nucleotides: TGTGCCAGCAGCTTAGGCCAGACGAACACCGGGGAGCTGTTTTTT.